One and the same sample provided the 6 T cell receptor beta chains below, sequenced in a study of blood T cell repertoires in COVID-19. The method was immunoSEQ multiplex PCR; TCRdb's version includes in-frame clones alone and lacks a portion of them. The sample shows 300,000 to 350,000 clones, around 90% of them seen only once. Material for sequencing was peripheral blood. These receptors were taken from a woman in her late teens or twenties who had recovered from COVID-19.

This chain connects TRBV6-5 to TRBJ1-2; D gene unclear. Per germline, CDR1 MNHEY and CDR2 SVGAGI. The ends were cut back, 0 bases at V and 8 bases at J, with 10 bases in the middle. This CDR3 spans 13 amino acids. The CDR3 coding sequence is TGTGCCAGCAGTTACTCCCGGGTGTACGGCTACACCTTC. Protein sequence: CASSYSRVYGYTF.

This rearrangement joins TRBV18 to TRBJ1-1; no clear D. The ends were cut back, 6 bases at V and 0 bases at J, with 14 bases in the middle. The CDR3 is 15 residues long. Germline V gives CDR1 KGHSH, CDR2 LQKENI. CDR3 sequence reads: CASSAGGWMNTEAFF. For the CDR3, the DNA is TGTGCCAGCTCTGCGGGCGGCTGGATGAACACTGAAGCTTTCTTT.

This clone appeared once. The genes are TRBV4-1 and TRBJ1-5; tentatively, D is TRBD1 (6 bases). V was trimmed by 4 bases and J by 5 bases, leaving 15 bases between them. Germline CDR1 is MGHRA and CDR2 is YSYEKL. The CDR3 has 15 amino acids. Written as DNA, the CDR3 is TGCGCCAGCAGCCGAGAACAGGGTACCTATCAGCCCCAGCATTTT. Amino acid sequence: CASSREQGTYQPQHF.

The chain couples TRBV7-2 to TRBJ1-5; D remains ambiguous. Between the trimmed V and J ends, which lost 5 bases and 7 bases, there was a span of 12 bases. CDR3 length: 13 amino acids. The germline V gene encodes CDR1 SGHTA and CDR2 FQGNSA. The CDR3, as DNA: TGTGCCAGCAGCCTTGAAGGGAGGCAGCCCCAGCATTTT. It translates to CASSLEGRQPQHF.

This rearrangement joins TRBV7-6 to TRBJ2-1; 10 nucleotides align to TRBD1. Looked up from germline, CDR1 is SGHVS and CDR2 is FNYEAQ. The CDR3 length is 15 residues. V gave up 5 bases and J gave up 8 bases; unmatched junction bases: 9. The CDR3 nucleotides are TGTGCCAGCAGCGCACCGGGACAGGGGAACCATGAGCAGTTCTTC. It translates to CASSAPGQGNHEQFF.

This chain uses TRBV5-1 with TRBJ1-2; tentatively, D is TRBD1 (5 bases). The CDR3 has 15 amino acids. Germline CDR1 and CDR2: SGHRS and YFSETQ. Trimming stripped 4 bases from V and 7 bases from J, with 20 bases between. The CDR3: CASSPSHGLGGGYTF. Here the CDR3 DNA reads TGCGCCAGCAGCCCCAGCCACGGTCTCGGGGGTGGCTACACCTTC.